This TCR beta chain came from a study of cytomegalovirus exposure and HLA in healthy donors. Study observations and caveats: The study dropped some indistinguishable V segments, TRBV6-2 and TRBV6-3 among them.

Concerning this clone itself: No antigen is known for it.

The PCR employed 60 Vbeta primers together with 13 Jbeta primers. The protocol was immunoSEQ multiplex PCR, while the TCRdb copy is restricted to in-frame clones and leaves out a portion. Of some 100,000 clones listed, around 76% were seen once; the top ten hold approximately 12%. The CDR3 extends over 13 amino acids. Germline V gene sequence: CDR1 SEHNR, CDR2 FQNEAQ (reference sequence). Trimming pared 3 bases from V and 1 base from J, leaving 4 bases between. The rearrangement joins TRBV7-9 to TRBJ2-1; no definite D call. Sequencing input: PBMCs. The clonotype originates from a woman between 35 and 50 years old in good health and CMV-seropositive. CDR3 bases: TGTGCCAGCAGCTTGTCTTCCTACAATGAGCAGTTCTTC. It is translated as CASSLSSYNEQFF.